Listed here is a single T cell receptor (beta chain). Data came from immunoSEQ multiplex PCR; TCRdb stores just in-frame clones and leaves some out. The sample carries 200,000 to 250,000 clones, 80% to 85% recorded once. These data are taken from a study of cytomegalovirus exposure and HLA in healthy donors. The CDR3 is 13 residues long. Germline V CDR1 and CDR2: MGHRA, YSYEKL. Trimming removed 0 bases from V and 5 bases from J, with 8 bases in between. The TCR originated in a woman aged 25 to 39 in good health and CMV-seropositive. Sequenced: PBMCs. The gene calls are TRBV4-1 and TRBJ2-7; D possibly corresponds to TRBD1 (5 bases). The CDR3 region is CASSQDTRDEQYF. The CDR3, as DNA: TGCGCCAGCAGCCAAGATACCAGGGACGAGCAGTACTTC.